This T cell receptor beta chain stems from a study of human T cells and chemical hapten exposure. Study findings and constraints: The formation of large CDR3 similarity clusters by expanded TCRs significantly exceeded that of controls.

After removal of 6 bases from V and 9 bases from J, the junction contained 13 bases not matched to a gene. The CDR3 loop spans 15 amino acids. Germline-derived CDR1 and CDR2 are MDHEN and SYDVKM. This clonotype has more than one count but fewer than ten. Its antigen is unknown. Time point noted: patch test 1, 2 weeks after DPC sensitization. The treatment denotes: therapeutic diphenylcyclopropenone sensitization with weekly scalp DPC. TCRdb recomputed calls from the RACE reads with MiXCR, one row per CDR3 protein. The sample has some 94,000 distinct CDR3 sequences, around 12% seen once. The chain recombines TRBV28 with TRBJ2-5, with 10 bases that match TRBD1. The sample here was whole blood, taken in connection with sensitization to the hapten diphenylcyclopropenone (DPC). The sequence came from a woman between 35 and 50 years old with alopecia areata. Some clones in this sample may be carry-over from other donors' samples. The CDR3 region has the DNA TGTGCCAGCAGAACCGGGACAGGGGCCTCTTCGGCCCAGTACTTC. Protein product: CASRTGTGASSAQYF.